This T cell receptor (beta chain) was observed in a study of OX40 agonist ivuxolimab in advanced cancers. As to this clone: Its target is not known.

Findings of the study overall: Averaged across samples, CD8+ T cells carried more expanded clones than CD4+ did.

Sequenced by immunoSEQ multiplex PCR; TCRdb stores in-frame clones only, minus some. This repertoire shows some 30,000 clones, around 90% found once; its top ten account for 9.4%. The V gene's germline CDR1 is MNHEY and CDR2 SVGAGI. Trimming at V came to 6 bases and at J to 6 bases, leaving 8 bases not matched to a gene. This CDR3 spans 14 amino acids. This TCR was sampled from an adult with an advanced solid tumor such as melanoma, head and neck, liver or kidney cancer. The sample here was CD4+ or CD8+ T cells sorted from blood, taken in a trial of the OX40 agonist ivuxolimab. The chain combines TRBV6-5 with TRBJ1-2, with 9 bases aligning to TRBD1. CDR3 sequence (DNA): TGTGCCAGCAGAGGCCGGGACAGGGCACATGGCTACACCTTC. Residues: CASRGRDRAHGYTF.